The 32 T cell receptor beta chains below were found in one sample sequenced in a study of shared clonotypes between healthy human individuals. Sequencing used immunoSEQ multiplex PCR; TCRdb keeps in-frame clones, though not all of them. Among around 700,000 clones, roughly 70% were seen once, and the ten largest hold 1.8%. Sequencing input: memory CD4+ T cells sorted from blood. The subset was: CD45RA-negative fraction. These receptors all stem from a woman in her thirties in good health.

The chain carries TRBV14 and TRBJ2-1, with a weak D call TRBD2 (6 bases). The CDR3 contains 16 residues. CDR1 is SGHDN, CDR2 FVKESK, per germline. V was shortened by 1 base and J by 3 bases, with 13 bases between the two germline ends. The CDR3 loop reads CASSQAVSGLYNEQFF. CDR3 nucleotides: TGTGCCAGCAGCCAAGCGGTTAGCGGCCTCTACAATGAGCAGTTCTTC.

A few counts support this clone. The V call is TRBV4-1, the J call TRBJ2-5, with a weak D call TRBD2 (6 bases). Germline lookup yields CDR1 MGHRA and CDR2 YSYEKL. The CDR3 extends over 15 amino acids. The ends were cut back, 1 base at V and 0 bases at J, with 9 bases in the middle. The CDR3 sequence: CASSQAGVYQETQYF. CDR3 sequence (DNA): TGCGCCAGCAGCCAAGCGGGGGTGTACCAAGAGACCCAGTACTTC.

The chain combines TRBV5-1 with TRBJ2-3; D is unclear. The ends were cut back, 4 bases at V and 4 bases at J, with 13 bases in the middle. This CDR3 spans 14 amino acids. Per germline, CDR1 SGHRS and CDR2 YFSETQ. This chain's CDR3 is CASSPRTDADTQYF. DNA for the CDR3: TGCGCCAGCAGCCCCCGGACCGACGCAGATACGCAGTATTTT.

CDR3 loop: CATSRRQGAAKNIQYF. The CDR3 bases are TGTGCCACCAGCAGACGACAGGGGGCGGCCAAAAACATTCAGTACTTC. This chain connects TRBV15 to TRBJ2-4; 10 bases match TRBD1. Germline CDR1 is LNHNV and CDR2 is YYDKDF (reference sequence). The length of the CDR3 is 16 residues. J lost 1 base, V lost 2 bases, and 2 bases had no gene match.

V and J are TRBV6-6 and TRBJ2-3; 8 nucleotides align to TRBD2. J was trimmed by 1 base and V by 2 bases; bases with no gene match: 5. This CDR3 has 16 residues. Germline CDR1 and CDR2: MNHNY and SVGAGI (reference sequence). CDR3: CASSYRREVRTDTQYF. The CDR3 region has the DNA TGTGCCAGCAGTTACAGGCGGGAGGTCCGCACAGATACGCAGTATTTT.

This clone has just a few counts. The chain is built from TRBV7-9 and TRBJ2-7; either TRBD1 or TRBD2 may supply D (5 bases each). V gave up 5 bases and J gave up 2 bases, with 16 bases separating them. Looked up from germline, CDR1 is SEHNR and CDR2 is FQNEAQ (reference sequence). CDR3 length: 15 amino acids. In nucleotides, the CDR3 is TGTGCCAGCAGCCGAGTCCGGGAAGGGGCCTACGAGCAGTACTTC. The encoded protein is CASSRVREGAYEQYF.

This clone has a handful of counts. This sequence joins TRBV29-1 and TRBJ2-3; D may match TRBD1 or TRBD2 (6 bases each). V was cut by 3 bases and J by 1 base, with 17 bases left in between. The CDR3 extends over 16 amino acids. The V gene's germline CDR1 is SQVTM and CDR2 ANQGSEA. The CDR3 protein is CSVDEGGGSRTDTQYF. The CDR3 DNA sequence: TGCAGCGTTGATGAAGGAGGGGGTTCTCGCACAGATACGCAGTATTTT.

The gene calls are TRBV15 and TRBJ1-4, with 7 positions matching TRBD1. Per the germline V gene, CDR1 is LNHNV and CDR2 is YYDKDF (reference sequence). The CDR3 spans 15 residues. V was pared by 5 bases and J by 7 bases, with 10 bases of the junction left unmatched. Here the CDR3 reads CATSLQTGKGEKLFF. The CDR3 bases are TGTGCCACCAGCCTCCAGACAGGGAAAGGTGAAAAACTGTTTTTT.

The chain employs TRBV6-1 and TRBJ1-2, with D hard to call. CDR3 length equals 11 residues. Trimming stripped 10 bases from V and 3 bases from J, with 9 bases between. The V gene's germline CDR1 is MNHNS and CDR2 SASEGT. CDR3 nucleotide sequence: TGTGCCACCCGGAAGGACTATGGCTACACCTTC. As protein: CATRKDYGYTF.

The chain combines TRBV11-2 with TRBJ2-5, with D unclear. V was shortened by 5 bases and J by 4 bases, with 14 bases between the two germline ends. Looked up from germline, CDR1 is SGHAT and CDR2 is FQNNGV. The CDR3 spans 14 residues. The chain's CDR3 is CASSPSLDVETQYF. The CDR3 DNA follows: TGTGCCAGCAGCCCGAGTCTGGACGTAGAGACCCAGTACTTC. Full variable domain (missing parts from reference TRBV11-2 and TRBJ2-5): EAGVAQSPRYKIIEKRQSVAFWCNPISGHATLYWYQQILGQGPKLLIQFQNNGVVDDSQLPKDRFSAERLKGVDSTLKIQPAKLEDSAVYLCASSPSLDVETQYFGPGTRLLVL.

The chain carries TRBV27 and TRBJ2-7; 9 bases agree with TRBD1. CDR3 length equals 16 residues. The V gene's germline CDR1 is MNHEY and CDR2 SMNVEV (reference sequence). V lost 4 bases to trimming and J lost 0 bases; unmatched junction nucleotides: 7. This chain's CDR3 is CASSSIGTGLSYEQYF. CDR3 bases: TGTGCCAGCAGTTCCATCGGGACAGGGCTCTCCTACGAGCAGTACTTC.

CDR3 in amino acids: CASQIEGAVGGELFF. CDR3 DNA sequence: TGTGCCAGTCAAATTGAAGGGGCGGTAGGCGGGGAGCTGTTTTTT. The chain has TRBV19 and TRBJ2-2, with D maybe TRBD1 (5 bases). The CDR3 sequence is 15 residues long. Germline CDR1 and CDR2: LNHDA and SQIVND (reference sequence). V was cut by 8 bases and J by 7 bases, with 20 bases left in between.

This clone was found many times. This rearrangement joins TRBV5-1 to TRBJ2-7; D gene unclear. Per the germline V gene, CDR1 is SGHRS and CDR2 is YFSETQ. The CDR3 totals 13 residues. V was shortened by 4 bases and J by 8 bases, with 16 bases between the two germline ends. The CDR3, as DNA: TGCGCCAGCAGCGTACAACCGGACGAGCAGCAGTACTTC. Translating gives CASSVQPDEQQYF. Full variable domain (rest looked up from reference TRBV5-1 and TRBJ2-7): KAGVTQTPRYLIKTRGQQVTLSCSPISGHRSVSWYQQTPGQGLQFLFEYFSETQRNKGNFPGRFSGRQFSNSRSEMNVSTLELGDSALYLCASSVQPDEQQYFGPGTRLTVT.

The chain combines TRBV7-2 with TRBJ1-4; TRBD1 agrees at 7 bases. J lost 4 bases, V lost 7 bases, and 6 bases had no gene match. This CDR3 comprises 14 residues. CDR1 and CDR2 from the germline V gene are SGHTA and FQGNSA. In DNA form, the CDR3 reads TGTGCCAGCACCTCCGGGACAGTTAATGAAAAACTGTTTTTT. It yields the protein CASTSGTVNEKLFF.

This clone was recorded a few times. The chain links TRBV28 to TRBJ1-5, with a weak D call TRBD1 (5 bases). Between the trimmed V and J ends, which lost 6 bases and 4 bases, there was a span of 16 bases. The CDR3 is 15 residues long. Germline values: CDR1 MDHEN, CDR2 SYDVKM. CDR3 region: CASRRPGLTNQPQHF. Here the CDR3 DNA reads TGTGCCAGCAGAAGGCCGGGGCTCACGAATCAGCCCCAGCATTTT.

The V gene is TRBV6-6, the J gene TRBJ2-7; 8 bases are shared with TRBD1. Trimming at V came to 7 bases and at J to 1 base, leaving 6 bases not matched to a gene. CDR3 length: 14 residues. Germline assignment: CDR1 MNHNY and CDR2 SVGAGI (reference sequence). The CDR3 region is CASNGQGVSYEQYF. DNA of the CDR3: TGTGCCAGCAACGGACAGGGCGTTTCCTACGAGCAGTACTTC.

This clone was seen only a few times. The chain employs TRBV18 and TRBJ2-1; D unresolved. V gave up 2 bases and J gave up 5 bases, with 10 bases separating them. This CDR3 comprises 14 residues. Germline CDR1 and CDR2: KGHSH and LQKENI. In DNA, the CDR3 is TGTGCCAGCTCACCAGCCGCGGCAGACAATGAGCAGTTCTTC. Its translation: CASSPAAADNEQFF.

CDR3 region: CASSISRGTGELFF. CDR3 bases: TGTGCCAGTAGTATAAGCAGGGGTACCGGGGAGCTGTTTTTT. The genes are TRBV19 and TRBJ2-2; possible D gene TRBD1, 6 bases. Trimming shortened V by 2 bases and J by 5 bases, and 9 bases separated the two germline ends. The CDR3 runs to 14 residues. Germline V gene lookup returns CDR1 LNHDA and CDR2 SQIVND (reference sequence).

The table lists this clone with a few counts. Other nucleotide sequences from this sample produce the same CDR3. The chain links TRBV7-3 to TRBJ1-5, with a weak D call TRBD1 (5 bases). Germline values: CDR1 SGHTA, CDR2 FQGTGA. CDR3 length: 13 amino acids. Trimming removed 2 bases from V and 4 bases from J, with 6 bases in between. The CDR3 loop is CASSLSGNQPQHF. CDR3 nucleotide sequence: TGTGCCAGCAGCTTATCAGGGAATCAGCCCCAGCATTTT. The full variable domain, completed using reference TRBV7-3 and TRBJ1-5, is GAGVSQTPSNKVTEKGKYVELRCDPISGHTALYWYRQSLGQGPEFLIYFQGTGAADDSGLPNDRFFAVRPEGSVSTLKIQRTERGDSAVYLCASSLSGNQPQHFGDGTRLSIL.

This clone was detected once. V is TRBV19 and J is TRBJ2-5; the D is unclear. V shed 4 bases and J shed 2 bases, with 8 bases lying between them. This CDR3 is built from 13 residues. Germline CDR1 LNHDA, CDR2 SQIVND (reference sequence). The CDR3 nucleotides read TGTGCCAGTAGTAACGGGTATCAAGAGACCCAGTACTTC. Protein product: CASSNGYQETQYF.

This clone is a singleton in its sample. This sequence joins TRBV6-1 and TRBJ2-3; 9 bases agree with TRBD2. This CDR3 is 16 amino acids long. Germline assignment: CDR1 MNHNS and CDR2 SASEGT. Trimming at V came to 6 bases and at J to 0 bases, leaving 7 bases not matched to a gene. CDR3 in amino acids: CASRELAGVSTDTQYF. The CDR3 DNA is TGTGCCAGCAGGGAACTAGCGGGCGTGAGCACAGATACGCAGTATTTT.

This chain uses TRBV5-4 with TRBJ1-2, with D perhaps matching TRBD1 (5 bases). Germline V gene data show CDR1 as SGHNT and CDR2 as YYREEE (reference sequence). This CDR3 is built from 16 residues. Trimming shortened V by 4 bases and J by 6 bases, and 22 bases separated the two germline ends. The CDR3 coding sequence is TGTGCCAGCAGCACACCGACAGTCCCCATGGAAAATGGCTACACCTTC. It encodes CASSTPTVPMENGYTF.

V and J are TRBV18 and TRBJ2-7, with D tentatively TRBD2 (6 bases). The germline V gene encodes CDR1 KGHSH and CDR2 LQKENI. Between the trimmed V and J ends, which lost 4 bases and 9 bases, there was a span of 19 bases. The length of the CDR3 is 14 residues. The CDR3 nucleotides read TGTGCCAGCTCACTCGACACTAGCAGTGAAACGCAGTACTTC. Translation gives CASSLDTSSETQYF.

The chain employs TRBV15 and TRBJ2-7, with D perhaps matching TRBD2 (7 bases). The CDR3 length is 14 residues. Germline CDR1 LNHNV, CDR2 YYDKDF (reference sequence). V dropped 7 bases and J dropped 0 bases, with 13 bases sitting between them. CDR3 DNA: TGTGCCACCACCCCGGGGGGCATCTCCTACGAGCAGTACTTC. Translation gives CATTPGGISYEQYF.

The DNA for the CDR3 is TGTGCCAGCAGCGTACCTGGAGCGGCCTCGGGAGATACGCAGTATTTT. Its translation is CASSVPGAASGDTQYF. The chain has TRBV11-2 and TRBJ2-3; a weak D match, TRBD2 (5 bases). The CDR3 covers 16 residues. Germline CDR1 SGHAT, CDR2 FQNNGV. Trimming pared 5 bases from V and 5 bases from J, leaving 20 bases between.

This chain uses TRBV6-5 with TRBJ2-3, with D hard to call. The CDR3 extends over 13 amino acids. CDR1 is MNHEY and CDR2 is SVGAGI in the germline V gene. Trimming took 7 bases from V and 3 from J, leaving 11 bases between them. CDR3 nucleotides: TGTGCCAGCAAGACCTCTGTGACAGATACGCAGTATTTT. It codes for CASKTSVTDTQYF.

This clone was counted once. The chain combines TRBV2 with TRBJ1-6; D is undetermined. Germline CDR1 SNHLY, CDR2 FYNNEI. CDR3 length: 13 residues. V gave up 4 bases and J gave up 7 bases, with 8 bases separating them. In DNA, the CDR3 is TGTGCCAGCAGTGGAATGAGGAATTCACCCCTCCACTTT. The encoded protein is CASSGMRNSPLHF.

The CDR3 DNA sequence: TGTGCCTGGAGTGGACGCACAGATACGCAGTATTTT. It is translated as CAWSGRTDTQYF. This chain joins TRBV30 and TRBJ2-3; D call uncertain. The CDR3 is 12 residues long. The germline V and J ends were trimmed by 1 base and 1 base, with 3 bases remaining between them. Germline V lookup: CDR1 GTSNPN, CDR2 SVGIG (reference sequence).

This chain uses TRBV27 with TRBJ2-7; D is possibly TRBD1 (6 bases). The CDR3 extends over 14 amino acids. The V and J ends lost 5 bases and 3 bases respectively, with 14 bases between them. Per germline, CDR1 MNHEY and CDR2 SMNVEV (reference sequence). The CDR3 DNA reads TGTGCCAGCAGTAGTCTCCCAGGGGACTACGAGCAGTACTTC. Translation gives CASSSLPGDYEQYF.

The CDR3 DNA reads as TGTGCCTGGAGTGTACTATGGAACACTGAAGCTTTCTTT. Translating gives CAWSVLWNTEAFF. The chain recombines TRBV30 with TRBJ1-1, with D uncertain. Germline V gene data show CDR1 as GTSNPN and CDR2 as SVGIG (reference sequence). Deletions cut 0 bases from V and 1 base from J, with 6 bases between. CDR3 length: 13 residues.

This chain links TRBV2 with TRBJ1-2; 7 nucleotides agree with TRBD1. In germline, CDR1 is SNHLY, CDR2 FYNNEI. The CDR3 is 15 residues long. Losses at the gene ends were 0 bases for V and 8 bases for J; bases not matched to a gene: 9. CDR3 loop: CASSEAQTGPGGYTF. Written as DNA, the CDR3 is TGTGCCAGCAGTGAAGCCCAGACAGGGCCTGGGGGCTACACCTTC.

The table lists this clone with a count of one. The genes are TRBV7-9 and TRBJ1-2; 7 bases match TRBD1. The CDR3 is 15 amino acids. Germline lookup yields CDR1 SEHNR and CDR2 FQNEAQ (reference sequence). Germline trimming cut 4 bases from V and 5 bases from J; bases unmatched to any gene: 10. CDR3 residues: CASSSTGSRTYGYTF. In nucleotides, the CDR3 is TGTGCCAGCAGCTCGACAGGGTCCCGAACTTATGGCTACACCTTC.